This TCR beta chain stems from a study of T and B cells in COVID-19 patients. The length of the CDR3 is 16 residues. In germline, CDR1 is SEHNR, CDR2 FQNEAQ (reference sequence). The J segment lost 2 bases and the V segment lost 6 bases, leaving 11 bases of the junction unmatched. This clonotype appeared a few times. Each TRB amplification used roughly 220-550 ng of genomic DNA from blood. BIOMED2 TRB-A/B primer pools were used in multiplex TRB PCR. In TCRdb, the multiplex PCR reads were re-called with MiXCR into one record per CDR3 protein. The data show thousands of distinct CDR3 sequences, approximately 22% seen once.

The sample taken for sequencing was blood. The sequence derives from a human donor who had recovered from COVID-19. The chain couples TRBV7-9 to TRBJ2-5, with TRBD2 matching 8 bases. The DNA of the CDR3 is TGTGCCAGCAGTCCTAATCCGGAGCGGGGGCAAGAGACCCAGTACTTC. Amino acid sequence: CASSPNPERGQETQYF.